Each of the 26 T cell receptor beta chains below was sequenced from the same sample in a study of T cells in Graves' hyperthyroidism and ophthalmopathy (dated by TCRdb to the late 2010s). Receptor libraries were prepared by multiplex PCR. Sequencing was performed on an Illumina HiSeq 2000. TCR beta CDR3 regions were amplified from RNA transcripts. A first-round RT-PCR of the TCR CDR3 used the HTBI primer set with the Qiagen OneStep RT-PCR kit. Clones were called with MiXCR by TCRdb after fastp trimmed the public reads at Q25, and only in-frame beta chains were retained. Entries that share a CDR3 protein sequence are merged under the most common genes and DNA. In this sample the table shows 620,000 or so distinct CDR3 sequences, roughly 15% of which occur a single time. The ten largest make up under 15% of the sample. The sequenced sample was blood. Receptor source: a woman between 45 and 60 years old with Graves' ophthalmopathy.

This clonotype was seen at least ten times. The chain carries TRBV12-3 or TRBV12-4 and TRBJ1-6; no reliable D call. The CDR3 has 14 amino acids. V lost 2 bases, J lost 3 bases, and 5 bases lay in between. The CDR3 reads CASSLPDYNSPLHF. DNA for the CDR3: TGTGCCAGCAGTTTACCCGACTATAATTCACCCCTCCACTTT.

This clonotype was recorded many times. The genes are TRBV6-2 or TRBV6-3 and TRBJ2-7, with D possibly being TRBD2 (6 bases). Per the germline V gene, CDR1 is MNHEY and CDR2 is SVGEGT. This CDR3 comprises 13 residues. Trimming took off 8 bases at V and 2 bases at J, with 13 bases between the two ends. The CDR3: CASGGNPTYEQYF. CDR3 in DNA: TGTGCCAGCGGAGGGAACCCAACCTACGAGCAGTACTTC.

This clonotype appeared many times. V is TRBV5-1 and J is TRBJ2-2; D is perhaps TRBD1 (6 bases). Trimming left V 4 bases short and J 5 bases short, with 15 bases between. CDR3 length: 15 amino acids. Germline-derived CDR1 and CDR2 are SGHRS and YFSETQ. Here the CDR3 reads CASSPRQERTGELFF. The CDR3 nucleotides read TGCGCCAGCAGCCCCCGACAGGAGAGGACCGGGGAGCTGTTTTTT.

About this clonotype itself: The junction departs from the called germline gene at one end, perhaps through a read error. The chain is built from TRBV7-3 and TRBJ2-3; 7 bases are a match to TRBD2. Germline assignment: CDR1 SGHTA and CDR2 FQGTGA. The CDR3 is 16 amino acids. Here the CDR3 reads CATSSPGGRSSDTQYF. The CDR3, as DNA: TGTGCCACCAGCTCCCCTGGCGGGAGATCGTCAGATACGCAGTATTTT.

This clonotype was observed a few times. The junction differs from germline at one of its ends, possibly a read error. The J gene is TRBJ2-5, the V gene TRBV15; 10 bases are shared with TRBD2. The CDR3 has 16 residues. Germline CDR1 and CDR2: LNHNV and YYDKDF (reference sequence). The CDR3 protein is CATSTAGGEGQETRYF. The CDR3 bases are TGTGCCACCAGCACAGCGGGAGGGGAGGGCCAAGAGACCCGGTACTTC.

This clonotype was detected ten times or more. The V and J genes are TRBV20-1 and TRBJ1-5; 9 bases match TRBD1. V gave up 0 bases and J gave up 4 bases; unmatched junction bases: 7. The CDR3 totals 16 residues. The germline gives CDR1 DFQATT, CDR2 SNEGSKA (reference sequence). The DNA of the CDR3 is TGCAGTGCTAGAGATCGTAGACAGGGGGGGAATCAGCCCCAGCATTTT. It encodes CSARDRRQGGNQPQHF.

The chain links TRBV6-1 to TRBJ1-1, with 8 bases identical to TRBD1. The CDR3 spans 13 residues. The J segment lost 3 bases and the V segment lost 7 bases, leaving 4 bases of the junction unmatched. Germline V gene data show CDR1 as MNHNS and CDR2 as SASEGT. CDR3 DNA sequence: TGTGCCAGCAACAGGGGGTCTTACACTGAAGCTTTCTTT. Its translation is CASNRGSYTEAFF.

This clonotype was detected ten times or more. The chain couples TRBV7-2 to TRBJ1-3; TRBD1 matches 8 bases. The CDR3 consists of 15 residues. Trimming removed 2 bases from V and 3 bases from J; junction bases left unmatched: 3. Germline V gene sequence: CDR1 SGHTA, CDR2 FQGNSA. In nucleotides, the CDR3 is TGTGCCAGCAGCTTATCAGGGGGCGTTGGAAACACCATATATTTT. It specifies CASSLSGGVGNTIYF.

This chain uses TRBV4-3 with TRBJ2-2; 12 positions match TRBD2. The CDR3 is 19 residues long. After removal of 0 bases from V and 7 bases from J, the junction contained 12 bases not matched to a gene. Germline CDR1 and CDR2: LGHNA and YSLEER. The CDR3 reads CASSQDSPSGRVKSGELFF. CDR3 DNA sequence: TGCGCCAGCAGCCAAGATTCTCCTAGCGGGAGGGTGAAGAGCGGGGAGCTGTTTTTT.

This clonotype was counted ten times or more. The CDR3 nucleotides are TGTGCCAGTCGAGCGGGAGATCTCACAGATACGCAGTATTTT. It codes for CASRAGDLTDTQYF. The chain employs TRBV28 and TRBJ2-3, with 8 bases aligning to TRBD2. CDR3 length: 14 residues. V gave up 9 bases and J gave up 2 bases; unmatched junction bases: 7. Germline V gene lookup returns CDR1 MDHEN and CDR2 SYDVKM.

This clonotype showed up many times. The chain is built from TRBV2 and TRBJ1-5; D gene uncertain. The length of the CDR3 is 12 residues. CDR1 and CDR2 from the germline V gene are SNHLY and FYNNEI. Trimming left V 8 bases short and J 0 bases short, with 5 bases between. CDR3 protein: CASHDSNQPQHF. In DNA, the CDR3 is TGTGCCAGCCACGATAGCAATCAGCCCCAGCATTTT.

The sample holds many counts of this clonotype. This chain joins TRBV27 and TRBJ1-1; 7 bases match TRBD1. V shed 1 base, J shed 4 bases, and the junction held 6 bases outside the gene matches. This CDR3 spans 15 amino acids. Germline V gene lookup returns CDR1 MNHEY and CDR2 SMNVEV (reference sequence). The CDR3 DNA is TGTGCCAGCAGTTTATGGGCGTCAGGGGGCACTGAAGCTTTCTTT. As protein: CASSLWASGGTEAFF.

This clonotype was seen only a few times. This chain connects TRBV29-1 to TRBJ2-1; D remains ambiguous. Germline CDR1 reads SQVTM; CDR2 reads ANQGSEA. Trimming pared 0 bases from V and 7 bases from J, leaving 13 bases between. The length of the CDR3 is 14 residues. DNA of the CDR3: TGCAGCGTTGAAGAGTACCTCCGGTGGAATGAGCAGTTCTTC. It is translated as CSVEEYLRWNEQFF.

The J gene is TRBJ1-4, the V gene TRBV5-1; TRBD1 aligns across 11 bases. Losses at the gene ends were 4 bases for V and 8 bases for J; bases not matched to a gene: 7. Germline CDR1 and CDR2: SGHRS and YFSETQ. This CDR3 region has 15 residues. The CDR3 loop is CASSPGQGASEKLFF. CDR3 in DNA: TGCGCCAGCAGCCCCGGACAGGGGGCGTCGGAAAAACTGTTTTTT.

There are a few counts of this clonotype. V and J are TRBV4-2 and TRBJ1-4; D is perhaps TRBD1 (5 bases). The V gene's germline CDR1 is LGHNA and CDR2 YNFKEQ. V lost 4 bases and J lost 6, with 21 bases in between. The length of the CDR3 is 17 residues. The CDR3 reads CASSLWPLQGGDEKLFF. The DNA of the CDR3 is TGTGCCAGCAGCCTCTGGCCCCTGCAGGGTGGCGATGAAAAACTGTTTTTT.

This clonotype has more than one count but fewer than ten. This may be a read error, as it is one base from a much larger clone. This chain uses TRBV5-4 with TRBJ2-1; 8 positions agree with TRBD2. The germline CDR1 and CDR2 sequences are SGHNT and YYREEE (reference sequence). The length of the CDR3 is 16 residues. The CDR3 loop is CAISLFTSGSYNEQFF. The CDR3 DNA reads TGTGCCATCAGCTTGTTCACTAGCGGCTCCTACAATGAGCAGTTCTTC.

This clonotype was seen repeatedly, ten times or more. The gene calls are TRBV3-1 and TRBJ2-7; TRBD2 is a possible D gene (6 bases). Germline loops: CDR1 LGHDT, CDR2 YNNKEL (reference sequence). V dropped 1 base and J dropped 2 bases, with 12 bases sitting between them. The CDR3 covers 15 residues. CDR3 nucleotides: TGTGCCAGCAGCCAAGGCGCTAGCGCAGCCTACGAGCAGTACTTC. It is translated as CASSQGASAAYEQYF.

The chain employs TRBV20-1 and TRBJ2-2; a possible D gene is TRBD1 (6 bases). The length of the CDR3 is 15 residues. Germline CDR1 and CDR2: DFQATT and SNEGSKA (reference sequence). V was shortened by 2 bases and J by 0 bases, with 10 bases between the two germline ends. This chain's CDR3 is CSARRGTANTGELFF. The CDR3 DNA sequence: TGCAGTGCTAGAAGGGGGACCGCGAACACCGGGGAGCTGTTTTTT.

This clonotype was detected a few times. The chain carries TRBV4-1 and TRBJ1-3, with D possibly matching TRBD1 (6 bases). The germline V gene encodes CDR1 MGHRA and CDR2 YSYEKL. The CDR3 runs 16 residues. V lost 1 base and J lost 2, with 12 bases in between. The chain's CDR3 is CASSQVNRAAGNTIYF. In nucleotides, the CDR3 is TGCGCCAGCAGCCAAGTCAACAGGGCTGCTGGAAACACCATATATTTT.

This clonotype was seen only a few times. The chain has TRBV6-1 and TRBJ2-7; 14 bases agree with TRBD2. The junction had 8 bases not matched to a gene; V was cut back by 6 bases and J by 4 bases. Germline values: CDR1 MNHNS, CDR2 SASEGT. The CDR3 consists of 16 residues. The CDR3 nucleotides read TGTGCCAGCAGACCCTCGGGACTAGCGGGAGTGTACGAGCAGTACTTC. It yields the protein CASRPSGLAGVYEQYF.

There are many counts of this clonotype. As DNA, the CDR3 is TGTGCCAGCAGTTCCCGACAGGGGGGTATATGGAATCAGCCCCAGCATTTT. Translation: CASSSRQGGIWNQPQHF. This chain links TRBV28 with TRBJ1-5; 9 bases match TRBD1. After removal of 4 bases from V and 4 bases from J, the junction contained 11 bases not matched to a gene. The CDR3 sequence is 17 residues long. CDR1 is MDHEN, CDR2 SYDVKM, per germline.

The sample holds many counts of this clonotype. This rearrangement joins TRBV14 to TRBJ2-3, with D perhaps matching TRBD1 (6 bases). The V and J ends lost 1 base and 3 bases respectively, with 11 bases between them. Germline loops: CDR1 SGHDN, CDR2 FVKESK. The CDR3 length is 15 residues. The CDR3 sequence is CASSQVQGLTDTQYF. The CDR3 DNA reads TGTGCCAGCAGCCAAGTGCAGGGGCTGACAGATACGCAGTATTTT. Complete variable domain (other parts from reference TRBV14 and TRBJ2-3): EAGVTQFPSHSVIEKGQTVTLRCDPISGHDNLYWYRRVMGKEIKFLLHFVKESKQDESGMPNNRFLAERTGGTYSTLKVQPAELEDSGVYFCASSQVQGLTDTQYFGPGTRLTVL.

The V gene is TRBV29-1, the J gene TRBJ1-1; D gene uncertain. CDR1 and CDR2 from the germline V gene are SQVTM and ANQGSEA. V was pared by 8 bases and J by 1 base, with 8 bases between. This CDR3 has 11 amino acids. CDR3 sequence: CSCGGNTEAFF. Here the CDR3 DNA reads TGCAGCTGTGGCGGGAACACTGAAGCTTTCTTT.

The sample holds a few counts of this clonotype. The chain has TRBV5-1 and TRBJ2-7; 10 bases agree with TRBD1. The CDR3 is 14 residues long. Germline V gene data show CDR1 as SGHRS and CDR2 as YFSETQ. The V gene end was trimmed by 5 bases and the J gene end by 7 bases; junction bases not matched to a gene: 9. The CDR3 region has the DNA TGCGCCAGCAGTCGTCAAGACAGGGGGCTTGAGCAGTACTTC. Its translation: CASSRQDRGLEQYF.

The gene calls are TRBV28 and TRBJ2-1; perhaps TRBD2 as D (5 bases). V gave up 8 bases and J gave up 9 bases, with 14 bases separating them. The CDR3 sequence is 12 residues long. CDR1 and CDR2 (germline): MDHEN, SYDVKM. In DNA, the CDR3 is TGTGCCAGCCTTATATCGAGCGGTGAGCAGTTCTTC. Amino acid sequence: CASLISSGEQFF.

This clonotype was recorded a few times. V usage is TRBV4-2 and J usage is TRBJ2-7, with D possibly TRBD2 on 6 matching bases. Germline V gives CDR1 LGHNA, CDR2 YNFKEQ. The CDR3 runs to 14 residues. Trimming took 4 bases from V and 3 from J, leaving 13 bases between them. Written as DNA, the CDR3 is TGTGCCAGCAGCCCGGCGGGACCTGACTACGAGCAGTACTTC. Amino acid sequence: CASSPAGPDYEQYF.